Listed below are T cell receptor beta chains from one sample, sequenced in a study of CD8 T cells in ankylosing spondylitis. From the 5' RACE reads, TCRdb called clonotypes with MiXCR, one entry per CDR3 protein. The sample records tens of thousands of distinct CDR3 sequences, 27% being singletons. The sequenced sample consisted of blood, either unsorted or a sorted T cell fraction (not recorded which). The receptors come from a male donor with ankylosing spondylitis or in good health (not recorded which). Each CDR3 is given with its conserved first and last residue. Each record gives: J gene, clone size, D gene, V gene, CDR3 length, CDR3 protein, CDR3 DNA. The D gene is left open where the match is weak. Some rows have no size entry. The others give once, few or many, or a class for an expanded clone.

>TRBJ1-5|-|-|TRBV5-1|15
CASSLDGNRYQPQHF
TGCGCCAGCAGCTTGGATGGGAACAGGTATCAGCCCCAGCATTTT
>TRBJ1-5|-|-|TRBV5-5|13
CASSLSGDQPQHF
TGTGCCAGCAGCTTGTCAGGGGATCAGCCCCAGCATTTT
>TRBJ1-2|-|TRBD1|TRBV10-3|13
CAITGTGGSGYTF
TGTGCCATTACCGGGACAGGGGGCAGTGGCTACACCTTC
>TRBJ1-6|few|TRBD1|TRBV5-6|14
CASSHRGRNSPLHF
TGTGCCAGCAGCCACAGGGGGCGTAATTCACCCCTCCACTTT
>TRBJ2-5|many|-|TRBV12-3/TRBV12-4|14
CASRKEWAWETQYF
TGTGCCAGCAGAAAGGAATGGGCATGGGAGACCCAGTACTTC
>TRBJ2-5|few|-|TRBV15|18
CATSRDLSGPSGRETQYF
TGTGCCACCAGCAGAGATTTAAGTGGGCCTTCGGGGAGGGAGACCCAGTACTTC
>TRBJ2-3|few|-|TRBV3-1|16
CASSQALPGVGDTQYF
TGTGCCAGCAGCCAAGCGCTCCCGGGAGTTGGAGATACGCAGTATTTT
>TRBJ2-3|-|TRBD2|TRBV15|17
CATSRSRTSGRTDTQYF
TGTGCCACCAGCAGATCCCGGACTAGCGGGAGAACTGATACGCAGTATTTT
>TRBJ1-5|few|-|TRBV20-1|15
CSARDDRAYNQPQHF
TGCAGTGCTAGAGATGACAGAGCTTACAATCAGCCCCAGCATTTT
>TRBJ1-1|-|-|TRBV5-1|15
CASSLGATTDTEAFF
TGCGCCAGCAGCTTGGGGGCGACGACAGACACTGAAGCTTTCTTT
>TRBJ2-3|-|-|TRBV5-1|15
CATMGSSLGTDTQYF
TGCGCCACCATGGGCTCATCCTTAGGCACAGATACGCAGTATTTT
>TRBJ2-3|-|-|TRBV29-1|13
CSVPAFATDTQYF
TGCAGCGTTCCGGCATTCGCCACAGATACGCAGTATTTT
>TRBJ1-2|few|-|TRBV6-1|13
CASKLTGTFGYTF
TGTGCCAGCAAACTCACAGGGACGTTTGGCTACACCTTC
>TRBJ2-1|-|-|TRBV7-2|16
CASSPPWASVVNEQFF
TGTGCCAGCAGTCCCCCCTGGGCTAGCGTAGTCAATGAGCAGTTCTTC
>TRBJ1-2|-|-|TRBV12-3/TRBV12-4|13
CASSRGTNYGYTF
TGTGCCAGCAGTCGGGGGACGAACTATGGCTACACCTTC
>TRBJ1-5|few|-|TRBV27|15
CASSPPAGAGQPQHF
TGTGCCAGCAGTCCCCCAGCGGGGGCAGGTCAGCCCCAGCATTTT
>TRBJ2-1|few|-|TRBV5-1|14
CASSLYGGYNEQFF
TGCGCCAGCAGCTTGTACGGGGGCTACAATGAGCAGTTCTTC
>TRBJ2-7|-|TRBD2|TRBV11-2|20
CASSSWPHKAIAGGYDEQYF
TGTGCCAGCAGCTCCTGGCCCCATAAAGCCATAGCGGGAGGTTACGACGAGCAGTACTTC
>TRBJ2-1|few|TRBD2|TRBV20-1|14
CSASALAGSNEQFF
TGCAGTGCTAGTGCGCTAGCGGGGTCAAATGAGCAGTTCTTC
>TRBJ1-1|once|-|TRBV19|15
CASSPNGGMNTEAFF
TGTGCCAGTAGCCCCAATGGGGGGATGAACACTGAAGCTTTCTTT
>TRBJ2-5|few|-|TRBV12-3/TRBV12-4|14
CASSWQGIQETQYF
TGTGCCAGCAGTTGGCAGGGGATACAAGAGACCCAGTACTTC
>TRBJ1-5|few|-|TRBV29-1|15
CSVATGTLLNQPQHF
TGCAGCGTTGCTACAGGCACCCTACTAAATCAGCCCCAGCATTTT
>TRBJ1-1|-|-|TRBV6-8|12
CASKSGFTEAFF
TGTGCCAGCAAGTCAGGGTTCACTGAAGCTTTCTTT
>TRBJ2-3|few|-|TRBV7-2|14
CASSLDWGTDTQYF
TGTGCCAGCAGCTTAGATTGGGGCACAGATACGCAGTATTTT
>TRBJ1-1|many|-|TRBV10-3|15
CAISGDQDLNSEAFF
TGTGCCATCAGTGGGGACCAGGACCTGAACTCTGAAGCTTTCTTT
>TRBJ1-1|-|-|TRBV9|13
CASSVAGDTEAFF
TGTGCCAGCAGCGTAGCCGGCGACACTGAAGCTTTCTTT
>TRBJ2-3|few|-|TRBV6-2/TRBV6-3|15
CASSTPGLFTDTQYF
TGTGCCAGCAGTACCCCCGGACTCTTCACAGATACGCAGTATTTT
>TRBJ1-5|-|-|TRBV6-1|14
CASSDRQFDQPQHF
TGTGCCAGCAGTGACCGGCAGTTTGATCAGCCCCAGCATTTT
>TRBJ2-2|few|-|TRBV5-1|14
CASSLGVFTGELFF
TGCGCCAGCAGCTTGGGAGTCTTCACCGGGGAGCTGTTTTTT
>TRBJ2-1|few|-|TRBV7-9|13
CASSATVYNEQFF
TGTGCCAGCAGCGCTACGGTCTACAATGAGCAGTTCTTC
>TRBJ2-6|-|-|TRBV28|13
CASLLSGANVLTF
TGTGCCAGTCTACTCTCTGGGGCCAACGTCCTGACTTTC
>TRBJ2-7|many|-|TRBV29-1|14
CSVAVGTSVYEQYF
TGCAGCGTCGCCGTCGGGACATCAGTCTACGAGCAGTACTTC
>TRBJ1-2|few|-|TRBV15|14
CATSREVGRTGYTF
TGTGCCACCAGCAGAGAAGTGGGCAGAACTGGCTACACCTTC
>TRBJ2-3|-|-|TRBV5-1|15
CASSEDGGPTDTQYF
TGCGCCAGCAGCGAGGATGGGGGTCCCACAGATACGCAGTATTTT
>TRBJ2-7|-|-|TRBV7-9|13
CASSPGASYEQYF
TGTGCCAGCAGCCCCGGGGCCTCCTACGAGCAGTACTTC
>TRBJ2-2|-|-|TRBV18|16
CASFASPTGNTGELFF
TGTGCCAGCTTTGCAAGTCCGACAGGGAACACCGGGGAGCTGTTTTTT
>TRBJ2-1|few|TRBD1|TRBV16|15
CASSPRDSWLNEQFF
TGTGCCAGCAGCCCCAGGGACAGCTGGCTCAATGAGCAGTTCTTC
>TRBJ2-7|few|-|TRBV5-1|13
CASGLLDRDEQYF
TGCGCCAGCGGCCTACTAGACAGAGACGAGCAGTACTTC
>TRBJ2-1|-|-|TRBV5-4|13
CASRRRGWNEQFF
TGTGCCAGCAGACGGAGGGGTTGGAATGAGCAGTTCTTC
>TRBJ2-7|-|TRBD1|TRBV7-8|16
CASSLEGWGQGKRQYF
TGTGCCAGCAGCTTAGAGGGGTGGGGACAGGGAAAACGGCAGTACTTC
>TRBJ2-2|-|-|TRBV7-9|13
CASSPRGTGELFF
TGTGCCAGCAGCCCCAGGGGAACCGGGGAGCTGTTTTTT
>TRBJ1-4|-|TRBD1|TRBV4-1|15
CASSQPDRDNEKLFF
TGCGCCAGCAGCCAACCCGACAGGGATAATGAAAAACTGTTTTTT
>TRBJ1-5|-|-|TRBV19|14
CASSQGLWEQPQHF
TGTGCCAGTAGTCAGGGATTATGGGAACAGCCCCAGCATTTT
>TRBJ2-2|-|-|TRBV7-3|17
CASSLRARGDPTGELFF
TGTGCCAGCAGCTTAAGGGCCAGGGGGGATCCCACCGGGGAGCTGTTTTTT
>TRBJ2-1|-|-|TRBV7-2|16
CASSSQAGLTYNEQFF
TGTGCCAGCAGCTCCCAGGCTGGTCTAACTTACAATGAGCAGTTCTTC
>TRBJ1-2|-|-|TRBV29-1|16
CSAIEQGLTSRYGYTF
TGCAGCGCCATTGAACAGGGTCTAACTTCCCGTTATGGCTACACCTTC
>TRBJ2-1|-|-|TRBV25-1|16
CASSELSPILYNEQFF
TGTGCCAGCAGTGAACTGAGCCCTATCCTCTACAATGAGCAGTTCTTC
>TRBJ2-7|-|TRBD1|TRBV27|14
CASSRWGQRYEQYF
TGTGCCAGCAGTCGGTGGGGACAGAGATACGAGCAGTACTTC
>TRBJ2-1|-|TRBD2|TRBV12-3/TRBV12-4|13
CASSFSGYNEQFF
TGTGCCAGCAGTTTTAGCGGGTACAATGAGCAGTTCTTC
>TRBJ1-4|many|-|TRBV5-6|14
CASSLRGGGEKLFF
TGTGCCAGCAGCCTCCGTGGGGGTGGAGAAAAACTGTTTTTT
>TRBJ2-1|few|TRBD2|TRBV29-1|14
CSVERGPSYNEQFF
TGCAGCGTGGAGCGGGGGCCCTCCTACAATGAGCAGTTCTTC